The present entry profiles one T cell receptor (beta chain) with its context. This clonotype turned up a few times. The clone's antigen remains unknown. Base-call qualities are not available, and no considerably larger clone is one nucleotide away. Reading the label with the study, this specimen's treatment or condition is: live attenuated yellow fever vaccine strain. At each blood-draw timepoint, two biological replicates of bulk PBMCs were obtained. A standard Ficoll-Paque protocol was used to isolate PBMCs from peripheral blood. RNA was extracted with TriZol from bulk PBMCs, CD4 and CD8 fractions, and dextramer-positive and dextramer-negative fractions. This sample was included in a study of T cells after yellow fever vaccination (dated by TCRdb to between 2018 and 2021). In terms of the full investigation: The SMART-Seq v4 Ultra Low Input RNA kit was used to prepare libraries from fractions with low cell numbers. To track T-cell clones before and after primary and booster YFV17D yellow fever vaccination, bulk TCR alpha and beta repertoires were sequenced longitudinally. The cohort comprised two healthy male donors, one aged 18 to 30 and one aged 30 to 40 years. Blood was drawn at multiple timepoints before and after primary and secondary immunization, with bulk PBMC replicates and cell subsets isolated. Overall results and qualifications from the work: Because the study included only a couple of donors, the extent to which the findings can be generalized is limited. The secondary T-cell response was found to be weaker but faster than the primary response, with a peak reached on day 5 rather than on day 15. A small fraction of clonotypes appeared in both the CD4 and CD8 compartments, likely as a result of convergent recombination. Computational filtering was needed because FACS-sorted repertoires could contain abundant contaminating clonotypes from the bulk population. After the booster, most of the clones that had expanded following primary vaccination were detected again (around 97% of CD4 and around 90% of CD8), which suggests that memory was broadly maintained.

TCR cDNA was made using 5'RACE template switching, a step that added a universal primer site and unique molecular identifiers. cDNA synthesis was primed from both the TCR alpha and TCR beta constant segments. Library amplification used two PCR steps, and the second PCR step added sample barcodes and sequencing adapters. Sequencing of libraries was performed on Illumina HiSeq 2500 (2x100 bp) or NovaSeq (2x150 bp). In the paper's pipeline: Reads were demultiplexed and collapsed into UMI consensus sequences with MIGEC, and V(D)J alignment was performed with MiXCR. Clonotypes responding to the vaccine were identified with edgeR on replicate PBMC samples, with the criteria of FDR below 0.01 and a log2 fold change above 5 up to day 15. CD4 or CD8 identity was assigned to each bulk clonotype according to whether the clonotype was present at higher abundance in the sequenced CD4 repertoire or the sequenced CD8 repertoire. TCRdb trimmed public reads at Q25 via fastp, called clones via MiXCR and kept in-frame beta chains. Identical CDR3 proteins give one entry, which carries the most common genes and DNA. TCRdb, not the original authors, processed these V and J calls. The sample table contains some 600,000 distinct CDR3 sequences; only one count was recorded for about 15% of them. Together, the top ten hold roughly 17% of the sample.

V drops 3 bases and J drops 5 bases, leaving 7 bases in between. The germline V gene specifies MNHEY as CDR1 and SVGEGT as CDR2. The CDR3 runs 13 residues from the cysteine to the phenylalanine. Solely the CDR3 DNA is kept, with 39 bases framed from the first base. The rearrangement combines TRBV6-2 or TRBV6-3 with TRBJ2-2, with the D gene not confidently named. This receptor was identified in a young man who received the YFV17D yellow fever vaccine. The specimen was PBMCs, collected more than 4 days after the first yellow fever vaccination. The CDR3 reads as follows: CASSYWETGELFF. The nucleotides are TGTGCCAGCAGTTATTGGGAAACCGGGGAGCTGTTTTTT.